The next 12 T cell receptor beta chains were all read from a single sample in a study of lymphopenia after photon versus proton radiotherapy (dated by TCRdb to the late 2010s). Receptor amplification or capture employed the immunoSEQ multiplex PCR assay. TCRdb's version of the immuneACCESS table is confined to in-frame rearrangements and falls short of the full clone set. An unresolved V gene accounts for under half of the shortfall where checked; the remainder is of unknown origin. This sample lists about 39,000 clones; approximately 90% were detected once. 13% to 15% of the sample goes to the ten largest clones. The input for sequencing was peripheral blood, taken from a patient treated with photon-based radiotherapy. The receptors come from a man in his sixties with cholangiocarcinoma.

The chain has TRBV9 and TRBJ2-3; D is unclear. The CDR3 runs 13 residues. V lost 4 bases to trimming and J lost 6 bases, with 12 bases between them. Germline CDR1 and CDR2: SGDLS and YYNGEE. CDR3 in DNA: TGTGCCAGCAGCAAAACGGCAAGCGATACGCAGTATTTT. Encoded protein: CASSKTASDTQYF.

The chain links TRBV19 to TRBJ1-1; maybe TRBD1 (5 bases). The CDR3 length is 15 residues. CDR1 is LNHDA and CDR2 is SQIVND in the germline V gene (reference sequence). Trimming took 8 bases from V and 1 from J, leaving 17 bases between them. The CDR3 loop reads CASEDSGLTNTEAFF. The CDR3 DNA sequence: TGTGCCAGTGAAGACAGTGGCCTCACGAACACTGAAGCTTTCTTT.

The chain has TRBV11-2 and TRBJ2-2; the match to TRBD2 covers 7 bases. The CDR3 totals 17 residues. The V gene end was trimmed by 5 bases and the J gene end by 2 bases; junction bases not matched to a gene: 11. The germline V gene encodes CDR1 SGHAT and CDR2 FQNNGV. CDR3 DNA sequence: TGTGCCAGCAGCCATAATGGGCTAGCGGCTAACACCGGGGAGCTGTTTTTT. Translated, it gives CASSHNGLAANTGELFF. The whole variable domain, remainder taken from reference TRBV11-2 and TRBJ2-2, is EAGVAQSPRYKIIEKRQSVAFWCNPISGHATLYWYQQILGQGPKLLIQFQNNGVVDDSQLPKDRFSAERLKGVDSTLKIQPAKLEDSAVYLCASSHNGLAANTGELFFGEGSRLTVL.

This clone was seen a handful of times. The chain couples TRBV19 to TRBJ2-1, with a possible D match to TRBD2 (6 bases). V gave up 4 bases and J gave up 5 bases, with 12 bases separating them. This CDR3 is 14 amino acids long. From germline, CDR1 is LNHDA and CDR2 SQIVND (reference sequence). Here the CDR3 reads CASSTRDLDNEQFF. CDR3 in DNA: TGTGCCAGTAGTACCCGGGACTTAGACAATGAGCAGTTCTTC.

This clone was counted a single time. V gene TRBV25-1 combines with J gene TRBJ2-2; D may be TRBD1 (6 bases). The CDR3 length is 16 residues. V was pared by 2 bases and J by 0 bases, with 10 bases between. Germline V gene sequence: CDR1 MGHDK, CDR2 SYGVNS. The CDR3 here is CASSETGTTNTGELFF. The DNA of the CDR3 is TGTGCCAGCAGTGAAACCGGGACAACGAACACCGGGGAGCTGTTTTTT.

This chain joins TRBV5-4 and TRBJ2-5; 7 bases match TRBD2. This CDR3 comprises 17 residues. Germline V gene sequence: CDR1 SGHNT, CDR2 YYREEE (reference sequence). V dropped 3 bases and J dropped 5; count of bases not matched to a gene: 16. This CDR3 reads CASSSLLVEKGGETQYF. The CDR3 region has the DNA TGTGCCAGCAGCTCCCTTCTCGTGGAGAAGGGAGGGGAGACCCAGTACTTC.

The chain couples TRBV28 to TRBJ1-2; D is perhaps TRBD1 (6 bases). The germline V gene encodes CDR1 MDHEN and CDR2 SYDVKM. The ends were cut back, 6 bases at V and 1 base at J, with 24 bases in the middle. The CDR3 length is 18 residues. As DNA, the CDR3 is TGTGCCAGCAGCCCTACAACAGGGACCTCTACTTTTAACTATGGCTACACCTTC. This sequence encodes CASSPTTGTSTFNYGYTF.

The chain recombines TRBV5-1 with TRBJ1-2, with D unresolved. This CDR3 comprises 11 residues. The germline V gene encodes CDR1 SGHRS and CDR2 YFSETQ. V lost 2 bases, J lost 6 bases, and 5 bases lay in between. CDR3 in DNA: TGCGCCAGCAGCTTAGGCCATGGCTACACCTTC. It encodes CASSLGHGYTF. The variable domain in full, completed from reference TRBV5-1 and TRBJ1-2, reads KAGVTQTPRYLIKTRGQQVTLSCSPISGHRSVSWYQQTPGQGLQFLFEYFSETQRNKGNFPGRFSGRQFSNSRSEMNVSTLELGDSALYLCASSLGHGYTFGSGTRLTVV.

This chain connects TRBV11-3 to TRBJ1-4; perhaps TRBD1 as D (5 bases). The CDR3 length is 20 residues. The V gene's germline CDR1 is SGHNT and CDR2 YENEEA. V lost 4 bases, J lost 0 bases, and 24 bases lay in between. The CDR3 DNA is TGTGCCAGCAGCTCAACACATAGCGGGACCGAAATTGCAACTAATGAAAAACTGTTTTTT. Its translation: CASSSTHSGTEIATNEKLFF.

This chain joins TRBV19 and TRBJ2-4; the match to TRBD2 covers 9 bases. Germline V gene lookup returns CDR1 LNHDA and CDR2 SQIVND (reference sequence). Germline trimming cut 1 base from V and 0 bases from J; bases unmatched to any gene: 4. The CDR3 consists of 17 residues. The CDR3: CASSIVGTSIAKNIQYF. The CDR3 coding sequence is TGTGCCAGTAGTATAGTGGGGACTAGCATAGCCAAAAACATTCAGTACTTC.

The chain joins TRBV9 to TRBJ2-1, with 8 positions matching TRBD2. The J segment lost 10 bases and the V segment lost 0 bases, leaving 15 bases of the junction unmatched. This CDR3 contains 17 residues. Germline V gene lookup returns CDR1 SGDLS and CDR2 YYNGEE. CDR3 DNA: TGTGCCAGCAGCGTAGATTTGGGGAGCGGGGGCCTGGAGGAGCAGTTCTTC. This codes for CASSVDLGSGGLEEQFF.

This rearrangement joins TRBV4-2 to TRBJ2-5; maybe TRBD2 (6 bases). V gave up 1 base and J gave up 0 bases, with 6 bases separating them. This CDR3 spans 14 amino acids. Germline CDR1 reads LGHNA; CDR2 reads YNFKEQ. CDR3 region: CASSQASDQETQYF. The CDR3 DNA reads TGTGCCAGCAGCCAAGCTAGCGACCAAGAGACCCAGTACTTC.